Below are 7 T cell receptor beta chains sequenced from a single sample in a study of T-cell memory formation after mild COVID-19. TCRdb analysed the 5' RACE reads with MiXCR anew, one entry per CDR3 protein. In the table there are about 200,000 distinct CDR3 sequences, about 9.2% of which are singletons. Sequenced material: PBMCs or a T cell subset sorted from them (not recorded which). The source of these receptors is a man aged 18 to 30 who had mild COVID-19 (a few samples of this study predate the infection). Cell type and time point are not known.

The chain recombines TRBV20-1 with TRBJ1-5, with 8 nucleotides matching TRBD1. V gave up 2 bases and J gave up 4 bases; unmatched junction bases: 4. This CDR3 has 14 residues. Germline values: CDR1 DFQATT, CDR2 SNEGSKA (reference sequence). For the CDR3, the DNA is TGCAGTGCTAGACGTGACAGGGGAAATCAGCCCCAGCATTTT. Protein: CSARRDRGNQPQHF.

The chain is built from TRBV9 and TRBJ2-5, with 9 bases matching TRBD2. The CDR3 loop spans 15 amino acids. With V trimmed by 0 bases and J by 5 bases, 5 bases remained unmatched. The V gene's germline CDR1 is SGDLS and CDR2 YYNGEE. Here the CDR3 reads CASSVGGGAWETQYF. The CDR3 nucleotides are TGTGCCAGCAGCGTAGGCGGGGGGGCCTGGGAGACCCAGTACTTC.

A few counts support this clonotype. The chain recombines TRBV12-3 or TRBV12-4 with TRBJ2-7; D is possibly TRBD1 (5 bases). The CDR3 contains 15 residues. Trimming shortened V by 4 bases and J by 1 base, and 14 bases separated the two germline ends. DNA for the CDR3: TGTGCCAGCAGTTCAGGGCAGCAGGTGTCCTACGAGCAGTACTTC. Translating it yields CASSSGQQVSYEQYF.

This clonotype was seen only a few times. The chain is built from TRBV5-1 and TRBJ1-1; no firm D call. The CDR3 sequence is 15 residues long. The germline gives CDR1 SGHRS, CDR2 YFSETQ. Trimming pared 0 bases from V and 2 bases from J, leaving 11 bases between. This CDR3 reads CASSLERASNTEAFF. The CDR3 nucleotides are TGCGCCAGCAGCTTGGAGCGGGCCTCAAACACTGAAGCTTTCTTT.

The chain's CDR3 is CAAGRGGGYTEAFF. The CDR3 DNA follows: TGTGCCGCGGGTCGAGGGGGAGGGTACACTGAAGCTTTCTTT. The chain employs TRBV6-5 and TRBJ1-1; a weak D match, TRBD1 (6 bases). The CDR3 runs 14 residues. Germline CDR1 MNHEY, CDR2 SVGAGI. Trimming removed 11 bases at V and 3 bases at J, with 19 bases between.

The sample holds many counts of this clonotype. J is TRBJ2-5 and V is TRBV6-2 or TRBV6-3, with D possibly TRBD1 on 6 matching bases. Trimming left V 7 bases short and J 5 bases short, with 11 bases between. Germline CDR1 and CDR2: MNHEY and SVGEGT. This CDR3 comprises 12 residues. CDR3 DNA: TGTGCCAGCACTGGGGGCTTGGAGACCCAGTACTTC. Its protein is CASTGGLETQYF.

This clonotype was observed a few times. J is TRBJ2-1 and V is TRBV6-5; possibly TRBD2 for D (6 bases). CDR3 length equals 17 residues. Deletions cut 0 bases from V and 6 bases from J, with 18 bases between. The V gene's germline CDR1 is MNHEY and CDR2 SVGAGI. The CDR3 loop is CASSYSPGRLAPNEQFF. The CDR3 nucleotides read TGTGCCAGCAGTTACTCGCCGGGGAGGCTGGCCCCCAATGAGCAGTTCTTC.